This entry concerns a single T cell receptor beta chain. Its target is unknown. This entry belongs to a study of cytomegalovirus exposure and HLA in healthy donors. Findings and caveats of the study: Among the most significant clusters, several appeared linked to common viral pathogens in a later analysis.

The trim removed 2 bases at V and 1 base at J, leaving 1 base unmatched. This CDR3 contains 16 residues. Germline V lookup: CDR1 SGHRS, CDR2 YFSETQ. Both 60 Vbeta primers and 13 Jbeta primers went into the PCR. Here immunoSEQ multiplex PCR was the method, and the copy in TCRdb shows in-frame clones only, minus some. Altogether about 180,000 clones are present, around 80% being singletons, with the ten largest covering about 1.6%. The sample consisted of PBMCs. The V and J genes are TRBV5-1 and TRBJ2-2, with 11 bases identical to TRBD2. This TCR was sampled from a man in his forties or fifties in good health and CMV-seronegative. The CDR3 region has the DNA TGCGCCAGCAGCTTCACTAGCGGGGGGAACACCGGGGAGCTGTTTTTT. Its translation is CASSFTSGGNTGELFF.